Listed below are T cell receptor beta chains from one sample, sequenced in a study of blood T cell repertoires in COVID-19. The method was immunoSEQ multiplex PCR; TCRdb's version includes in-frame clones alone and lacks a portion of them. The sample lists 180,000 or so clones; around 83% were seen once. The source material was PBMCs or T cells enriched from blood (not recorded which). The receptors were sampled from a woman aged 45 to 65 in a cohort exposed to, infected with or recovered from COVID-19 (not recorded which). The CDR3 runs from the conserved cysteine through the conserved F or W. Each record gives: CDR3 protein, CDR3 DNA, clone size, D gene, J gene, V gene. A D gene is named only where the DNA matches it firmly. Size is omitted from some rows. Given values are once, few, many or a class for expanded clones.

CASSIRDRGQGQPQHF,TGTGCCAGTAGTATTAGGGACAGGGGGCAGGGTCAGCCCCAGCATTTT,-,TRBD1,TRBJ1-5,TRBV19
CASSAGRGGNQPQHF,TGTGCCAGCAGCGCTGGACGGGGAGGCAATCAGCCCCAGCATTTT,-,-,TRBJ1-5,TRBV7-9
CASSGDRLEKLFF,TGTGCCAGCAGCGGAGACAGATTGGAAAAACTGTTTTTT,few,-,TRBJ1-4,TRBV9
CASSFGSGANVLTF,TGTGCCAGCAGCTTCGGCTCTGGGGCCAACGTCCTGACTTTC,-,-,TRBJ2-6,TRBV7-3
CASSLGAQVGNQPQHF,TGTGCCAGCAGTTTAGGGGCCCAAGTCGGCAATCAGCCCCAGCATTTT,-,-,TRBJ1-5,TRBV28
CASSSLDRVAQPQHF,TGTGCCAGCAGTAGCCTGGACAGGGTTGCTCAGCCCCAGCATTTT,few,TRBD1,TRBJ1-5,TRBV6-2/TRBV6-3
CASNPQAVNEQYF,TGTGCCAGCAACCCCCAAGCCGTCAACGAGCAGTACTTC,-,-,TRBJ2-7,TRBV6-5
CASSLITGDNQPQHF,TGTGCCAGCAGCTTGATCACAGGAGACAATCAGCCCCAGCATTTT,-,-,TRBJ1-5,TRBV5-8
CASSGTGAAGELFF,TGTGCCAGTTCCGGGACAGGCGCCGCCGGGGAGCTGTTTTTT,-,TRBD1,TRBJ2-2,TRBV19
CASSPPGSANSGNTIYF,TGTGCCAGCAGCCCCCCGGGTTCGGCAAACTCTGGAAACACCATATATTTT,-,-,TRBJ1-3,TRBV5-4
CATKLSGSEHNEQFF,TGTGCCACCAAGTTGTCGGGAAGTGAACACAATGAGCAGTTCTTC,-,-,TRBJ2-1,TRBV10-3
CASRTGGYSNQPQHF,TGTGCCAGCAGGACAGGGGGATATAGCAATCAGCCCCAGCATTTT,-,TRBD1,TRBJ1-5,TRBV28
CASSLADRATNEKLFF,TGTGCCAGCAGTTTAGCCGACAGGGCAACTAATGAAAAACTGTTTTTT,-,TRBD1,TRBJ1-4,TRBV28
CASTTLDRVNQPQHF,TGTGCCAGCACGACCCTAGACAGGGTAAATCAGCCCCAGCATTTT,-,TRBD1,TRBJ1-5,TRBV19
CASSTWTGFTGELFF,TGTGCCAGCAGCACCTGGACAGGGTTCACCGGGGAGCTGTTTTTT,-,TRBD1,TRBJ2-2,TRBV7-2
CASSFQGVGTEAFF,TGTGCCAGCAGCTTTCAGGGTGTTGGAACTGAAGCTTTCTTT,once,-,TRBJ1-1,TRBV7-9
CASRSADTQYF,TGTGCCAGCAGGTCTGCGGATACGCAGTATTTT,-,-,TRBJ2-3,TRBV2
CASSIRESQETQYF,TGTGCCAGTAGTATTAGGGAGTCTCAAGAGACCCAGTACTTC,-,-,TRBJ2-5,TRBV19
CASSASKLAGGSSYEQYF,TGTGCCAGCAGCGCAAGTAAGCTAGCGGGGGGGAGCTCCTACGAGCAGTACTTC,-,TRBD2,TRBJ2-7,TRBV3-1/TRBV3-2
CAMDRAEDTQYF,TGTGCGATGGACAGGGCTGAAGATACGCAGTATTTT,-,TRBD1,TRBJ2-3,TRBV30
CASSPRGGENEQYF,TGCGCCAGCAGCCCTCGAGGGGGGGAAAACGAGCAGTACTTC,-,-,TRBJ2-7,TRBV4-1
CASSQAVVSTDTQYF,TGCGCCAGCAGCCAAGCGGTGGTTAGCACAGATACGCAGTATTTT,-,-,TRBJ2-3,TRBV4-3
CAWSHGTGRYF,TGTGCCTGGAGTCACGGGACAGGGAGGTATTTT,-,TRBD1,TRBJ2-3,TRBV30
CASSFKGHQETQYF,TGCGCCAGCAGCTTTAAGGGGCACCAAGAGACCCAGTACTTC,-,-,TRBJ2-5,TRBV5-1
CASSQQGQHEKLFF,TGCGCCAGCAGCCAACAGGGACAACATGAAAAACTGTTTTTT,-,-,TRBJ1-4,TRBV4-1
CASSRGGQPQHF,TGTGCCAGCAGCCGGGGGGGTCAGCCCCAGCATTTT,-,-,TRBJ1-5,TRBV7-2
CASSRTGYEQYF,TGTGCCAGCAGCCGTACGGGGTACGAGCAGTACTTC,-,-,TRBJ2-7,TRBV5-4